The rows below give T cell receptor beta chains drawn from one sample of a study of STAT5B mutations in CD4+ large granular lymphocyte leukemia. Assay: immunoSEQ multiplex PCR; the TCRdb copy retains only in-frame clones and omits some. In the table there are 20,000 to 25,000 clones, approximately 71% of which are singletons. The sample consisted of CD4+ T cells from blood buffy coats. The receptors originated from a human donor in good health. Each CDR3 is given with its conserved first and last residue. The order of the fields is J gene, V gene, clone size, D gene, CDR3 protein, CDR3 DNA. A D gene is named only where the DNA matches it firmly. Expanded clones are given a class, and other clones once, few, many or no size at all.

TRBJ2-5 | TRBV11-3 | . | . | CASSLRIHRSQETQYF | TGTGCCAGCAGCTTAAGAATCCACAGGAGCCAAGAGACCCAGTACTTC
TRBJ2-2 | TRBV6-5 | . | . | CASSYSTESGGELFF | TGTGCCAGCAGTTACTCGACCGAAAGTGGCGGGGAGCTGTTTTTT
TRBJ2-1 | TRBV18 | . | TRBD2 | CASSPLAGGSYEQFF | TGTGCCAGCTCACCATTAGCGGGAGGGTCGTATGAGCAGTTCTTC
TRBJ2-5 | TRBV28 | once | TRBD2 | CASSTPGLAGGETQYF | TGTGCCAGCAGTACCCCGGGACTAGCGGGAGGAGAGACCCAGTACTTC
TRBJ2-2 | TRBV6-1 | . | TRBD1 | CASSEDFDRGLLFF | TGTGCCAGCAGTGAAGACTTCGACAGGGGATTACTGTTTTTT
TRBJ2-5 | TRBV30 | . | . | CAWRAGPKETQYF | TGTGCCTGGAGGGCCGGACCTAAAGAGACCCAGTACTTC
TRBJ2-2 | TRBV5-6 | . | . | CASSSLVTGELFF | TGTGCCAGCAGCTCGTTGGTCACCGGGGAGCTGTTTTTT
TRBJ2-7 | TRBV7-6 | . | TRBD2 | CASSPGTSGIYEQYF | TGTGCCAGCAGCCCCGGGACTAGCGGTATCTACGAGCAGTACTTC
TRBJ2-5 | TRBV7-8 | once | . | CASSPPKRAQETQYF | TGTGCCAGCAGCCCGCCAAAGCGGGCCCAAGAGACCCAGTACTTC
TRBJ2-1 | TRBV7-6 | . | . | CASRGDYNEQFF | TGTGCCAGCAGGGGGGACTACAATGAGCAGTTCTTC
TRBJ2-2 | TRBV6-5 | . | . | CASGEPPSNTGELFF | TGTGCCAGTGGGGAACCTCCTTCGAACACCGGGGAGCTGTTTTTT
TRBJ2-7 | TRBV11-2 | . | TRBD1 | CASSTAKPGQGGREQYF | TGTGCCAGCAGCACCGCTAAACCGGGACAGGGGGGGCGCGAGCAGTACTTC
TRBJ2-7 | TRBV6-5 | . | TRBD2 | CASSYREAGGYEQYF | TGTGCCAGCAGTTACAGGGAAGCGGGAGGCTACGAGCAGTACTTC
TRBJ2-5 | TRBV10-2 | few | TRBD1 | CASMTGVRETQYF | TGCGCCAGCATGACAGGGGTTAGAGAGACCCAGTACTTC
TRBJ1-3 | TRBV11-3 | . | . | CASSWSTTLADTIYF | TGTGCCAGCAGCTGGTCAACGACATTGGCGGACACCATATATTTT
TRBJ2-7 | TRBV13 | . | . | CASSLQYYEQYF | TGTGCCAGCAGCTTACAGTATTACGAGCAGTACTTC